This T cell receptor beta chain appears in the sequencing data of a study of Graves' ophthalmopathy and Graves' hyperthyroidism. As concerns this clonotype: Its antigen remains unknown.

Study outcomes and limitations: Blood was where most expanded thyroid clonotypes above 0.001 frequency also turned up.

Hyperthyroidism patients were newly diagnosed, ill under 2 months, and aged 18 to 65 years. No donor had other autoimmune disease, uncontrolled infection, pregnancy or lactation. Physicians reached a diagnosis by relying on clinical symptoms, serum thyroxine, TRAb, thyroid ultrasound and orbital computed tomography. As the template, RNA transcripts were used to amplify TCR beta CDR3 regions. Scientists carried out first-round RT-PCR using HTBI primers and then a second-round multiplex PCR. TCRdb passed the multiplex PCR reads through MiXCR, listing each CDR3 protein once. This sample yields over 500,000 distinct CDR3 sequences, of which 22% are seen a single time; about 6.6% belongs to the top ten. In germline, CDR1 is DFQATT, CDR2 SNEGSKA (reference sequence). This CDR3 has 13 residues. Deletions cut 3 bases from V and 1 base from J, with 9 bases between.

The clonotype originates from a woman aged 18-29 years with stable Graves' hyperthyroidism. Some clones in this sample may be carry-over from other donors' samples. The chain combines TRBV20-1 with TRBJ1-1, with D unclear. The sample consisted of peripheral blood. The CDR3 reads CSASRPGNTEAFF. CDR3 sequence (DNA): TGCAGTGCTAGTCGGCCGGGGAACACTGAAGCTTTCTTT.